This T cell receptor beta chain was sequenced during a study of blood T cell repertoires in COVID-19. Repertoires were generated with immunoSEQ multiplex PCR, while TCRdb's copy carries only in-frame clones and drops some. The sample has some 130,000 clones, 75% to 90% seen once. CDR3 length: 14 residues. The V gene's germline CDR1 is MNHEY and CDR2 SVGEGT. Trimming removed 2 bases from V and 7 bases from J, with 11 bases in between. Sequencing input: peripheral blood. This sequence was found in a man aged 50 to 59 with active or convalescent COVID-19. The chain carries TRBV6-2 or TRBV6-3 and TRBJ2-2, with D tentatively TRBD1 (5 bases). The CDR3 is CASSYRQGSGELFF. The CDR3 bases are TGTGCCAGCAGTTACAGGCAGGGCAGCGGGGAGCTGTTTTTT.